This paragraph reports one T cell receptor beta chain. The protocol was immunoSEQ multiplex PCR, while the TCRdb copy is restricted to in-frame clones and leaves out a portion. The sample comprises about 90,000 clones, 75% to 95% of which are singletons, and approximately 8.4% rests with the top ten. This entry comes from a study of OX40 agonist ivuxolimab in advanced cancers. This clonotype was sampled from an adult with an advanced solid tumor such as melanoma, head and neck, liver or kidney cancer. Here the sequenced sample was CD4+ or CD8+ T cells sorted from blood, taken in a trial of the OX40 agonist ivuxolimab.

CDR3 nucleotide sequence: TGTGCCAGAAGCCCCATTGGGACAGGGGTTACGGACGAGCAGTACTTC. Translating it yields CARSPIGTGVTDEQYF. The chain uses TRBV5-3 and TRBJ2-7; 10 bases match TRBD1. TRBV5-3 is given ORF status, its function remaining uncertain. The CDR3 contains 16 residues. J gave up 5 bases and V 4 bases, and 12 bases lay outside the gene matches.